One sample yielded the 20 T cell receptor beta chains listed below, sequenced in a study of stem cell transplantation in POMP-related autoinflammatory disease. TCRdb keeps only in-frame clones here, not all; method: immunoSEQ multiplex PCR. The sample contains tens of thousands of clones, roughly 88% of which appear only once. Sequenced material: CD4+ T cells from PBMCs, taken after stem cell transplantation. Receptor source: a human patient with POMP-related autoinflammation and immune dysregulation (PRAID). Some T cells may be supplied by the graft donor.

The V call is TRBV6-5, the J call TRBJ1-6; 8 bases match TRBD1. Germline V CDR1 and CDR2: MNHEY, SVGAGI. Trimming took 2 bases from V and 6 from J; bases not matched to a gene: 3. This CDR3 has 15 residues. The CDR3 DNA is TGTGCCAGCAGTTACAGACAGGGGTTTAATTCACCCCTCCACTTT. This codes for CASSYRQGFNSPLHF.

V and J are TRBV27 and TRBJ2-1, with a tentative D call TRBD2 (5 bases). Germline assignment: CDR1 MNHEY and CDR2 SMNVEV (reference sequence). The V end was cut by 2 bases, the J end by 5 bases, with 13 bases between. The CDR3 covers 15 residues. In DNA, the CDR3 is TGTGCCAGCAGTTTAGTCGGGATTGACCACAATGAGCAGTTCTTC. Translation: CASSLVGIDHNEQFF.

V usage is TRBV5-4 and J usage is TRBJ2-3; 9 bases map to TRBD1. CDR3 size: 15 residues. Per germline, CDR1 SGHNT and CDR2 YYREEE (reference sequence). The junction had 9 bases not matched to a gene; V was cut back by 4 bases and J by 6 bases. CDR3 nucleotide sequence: TGTGCCAGCAGCAACCGGGACAGGGATGGGGATACGCAGTATTTT. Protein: CASSNRDRDGDTQYF.

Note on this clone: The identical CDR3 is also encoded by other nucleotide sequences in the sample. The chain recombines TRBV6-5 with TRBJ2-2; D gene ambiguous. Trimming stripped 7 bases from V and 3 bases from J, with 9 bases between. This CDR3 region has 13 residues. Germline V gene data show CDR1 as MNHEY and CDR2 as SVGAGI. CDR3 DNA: TGTGCCAGCAACTTCAGAGACACCGGGGAGCTGTTTTTT. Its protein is CASNFRDTGELFF.

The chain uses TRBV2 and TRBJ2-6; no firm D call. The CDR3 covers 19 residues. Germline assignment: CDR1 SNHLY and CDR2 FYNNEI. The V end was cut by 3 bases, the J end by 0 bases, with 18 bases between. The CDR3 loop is CASSDRAVNPVSGANVLTF. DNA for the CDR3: TGTGCCAGCAGTGATCGGGCCGTAAACCCAGTCTCTGGGGCCAACGTCCTGACTTTC.

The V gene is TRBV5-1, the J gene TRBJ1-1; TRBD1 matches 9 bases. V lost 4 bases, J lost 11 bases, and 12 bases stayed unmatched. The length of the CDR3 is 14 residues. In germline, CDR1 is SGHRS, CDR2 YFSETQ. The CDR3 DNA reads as TGCGCCAGCAGCCCCCCGGGACAGGGCGGTCGGGCTTTCTTT. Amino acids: CASSPPGQGGRAFF.

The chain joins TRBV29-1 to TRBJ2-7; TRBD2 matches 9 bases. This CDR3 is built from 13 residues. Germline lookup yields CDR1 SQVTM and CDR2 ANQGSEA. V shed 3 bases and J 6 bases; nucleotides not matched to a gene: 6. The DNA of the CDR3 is TGCAGCGTTGATGCTAGCGGGAATTTCGAGCAGTACTTC. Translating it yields CSVDASGNFEQYF.

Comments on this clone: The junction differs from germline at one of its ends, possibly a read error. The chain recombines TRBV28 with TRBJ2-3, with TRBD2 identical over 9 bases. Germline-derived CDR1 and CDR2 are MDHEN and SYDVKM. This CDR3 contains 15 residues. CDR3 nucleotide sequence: TGTGCCAGCAGTTTATCCGGGACTAGCACAAATACGCAGTATTTT. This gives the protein CASSLSGTSTNTQYF.

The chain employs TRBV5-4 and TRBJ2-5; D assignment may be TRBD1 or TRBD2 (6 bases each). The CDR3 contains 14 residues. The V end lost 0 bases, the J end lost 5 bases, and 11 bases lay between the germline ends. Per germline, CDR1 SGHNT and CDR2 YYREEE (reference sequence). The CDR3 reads CASSLAGAGETQYF. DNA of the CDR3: TGTGCCAGCAGCTTGGCAGGGGCGGGGGAGACCCAGTACTTC.

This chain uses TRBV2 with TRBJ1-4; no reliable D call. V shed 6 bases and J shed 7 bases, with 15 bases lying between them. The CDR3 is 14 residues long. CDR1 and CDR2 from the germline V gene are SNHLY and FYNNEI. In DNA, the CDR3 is TGTGCCAGCAGCGTCGGGTCAAGGAGTGAAAAACTGTTTTTT. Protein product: CASSVGSRSEKLFF. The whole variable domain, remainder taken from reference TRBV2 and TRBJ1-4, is EPEVTQTPSHQVTQMGQEVILRCVPISNHLYFYWYRQILGQKVEFLVSFYNNEISEKSEIFDDQFSVERPDGSNFTLKIRSTKLEDSAMYFCASSVGSRSEKLFFGSGTQLSVL.

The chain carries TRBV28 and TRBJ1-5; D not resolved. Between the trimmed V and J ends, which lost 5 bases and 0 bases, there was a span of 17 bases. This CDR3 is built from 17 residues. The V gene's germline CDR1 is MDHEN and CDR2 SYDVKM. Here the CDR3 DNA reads TGTGCCAGCAGTCGCCCCGGTCTATTCTATAGCAATCAGCCCCAGCATTTT. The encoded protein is CASSRPGLFYSNQPQHF. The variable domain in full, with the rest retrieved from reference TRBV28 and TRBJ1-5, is DVKVTQSSRYLVKRTGEKVFLECVQDMDHENMFWYRQDPGLGLRLIYFSYDVKMKEKGDIPEGYSVSREKKERFSLILESASTNQTSMYLCASSRPGLFYSNQPQHFGDGTRLSIL.

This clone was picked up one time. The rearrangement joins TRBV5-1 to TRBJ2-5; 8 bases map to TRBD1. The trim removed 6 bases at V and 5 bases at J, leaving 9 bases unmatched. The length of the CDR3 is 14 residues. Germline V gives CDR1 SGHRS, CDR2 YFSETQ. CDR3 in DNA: TGCGCCAGCACCATAGGACAGGGCTTGGAGACCCAGTACTTC. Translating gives CASTIGQGLETQYF. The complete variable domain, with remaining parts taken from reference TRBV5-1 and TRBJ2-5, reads KAGVTQTPRYLIKTRGQQVTLSCSPISGHRSVSWYQQTPGQGLQFLFEYFSETQRNKGNFPGRFSGRQFSNSRSEMNVSTLELGDSALYLCASTIGQGLETQYFGPGTRLLVL.

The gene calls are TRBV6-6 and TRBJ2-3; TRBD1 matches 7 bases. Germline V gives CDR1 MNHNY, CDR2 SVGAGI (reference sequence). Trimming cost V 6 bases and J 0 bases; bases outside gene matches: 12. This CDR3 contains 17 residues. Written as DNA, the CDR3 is TGTGCCAGCAGCCGACTTCAGACAGGGAAAAGCACAGATACGCAGTATTTT. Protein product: CASSRLQTGKSTDTQYF.

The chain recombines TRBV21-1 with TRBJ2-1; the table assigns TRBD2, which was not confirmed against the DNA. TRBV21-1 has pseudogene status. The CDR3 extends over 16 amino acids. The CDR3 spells CASSKGRNGDDNEQFF. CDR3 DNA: TGTGCCAGCAGCAAAGGGAGGAATGGAGATGATAATGAGCAGTTCTTC.

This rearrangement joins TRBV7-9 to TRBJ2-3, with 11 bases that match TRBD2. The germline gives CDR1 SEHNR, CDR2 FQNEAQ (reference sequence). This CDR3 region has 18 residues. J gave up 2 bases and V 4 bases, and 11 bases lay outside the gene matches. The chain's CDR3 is CASSSVPGTSGNTDTQYF. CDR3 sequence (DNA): TGTGCCAGCAGCTCCGTGCCCGGGACTAGCGGCAACACAGATACGCAGTATTTT.

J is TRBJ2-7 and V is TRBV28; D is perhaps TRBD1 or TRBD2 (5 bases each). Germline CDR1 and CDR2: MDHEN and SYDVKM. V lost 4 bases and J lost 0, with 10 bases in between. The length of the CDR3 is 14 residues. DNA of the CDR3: TGTGCCAGCAGTTCTCTCGGGACCTCCTACGAGCAGTACTTC. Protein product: CASSSLGTSYEQYF.

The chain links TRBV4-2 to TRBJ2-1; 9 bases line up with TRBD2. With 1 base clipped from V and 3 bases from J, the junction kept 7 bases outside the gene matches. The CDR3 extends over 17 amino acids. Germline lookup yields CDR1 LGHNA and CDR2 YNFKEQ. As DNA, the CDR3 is TGTGCCAGCAGCCAAGTCGCTAGACTAGCGGTCTACAATGAGCAGTTCTTC. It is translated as CASSQVARLAVYNEQFF.

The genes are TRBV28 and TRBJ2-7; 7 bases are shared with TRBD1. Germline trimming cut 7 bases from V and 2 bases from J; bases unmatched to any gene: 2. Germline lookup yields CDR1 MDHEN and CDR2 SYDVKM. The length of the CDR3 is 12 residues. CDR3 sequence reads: CASTRGTYEQYV. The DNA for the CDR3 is TGTGCCAGCACCAGGGGGACCTACGAGCAGTACGTC.

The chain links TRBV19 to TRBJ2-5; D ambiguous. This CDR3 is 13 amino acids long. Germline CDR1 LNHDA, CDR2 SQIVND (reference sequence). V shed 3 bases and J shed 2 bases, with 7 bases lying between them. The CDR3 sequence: CASSMGVQETQYF. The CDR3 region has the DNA TGTGCCAGTAGTATGGGTGTACAAGAGACCCAGTACTTC.

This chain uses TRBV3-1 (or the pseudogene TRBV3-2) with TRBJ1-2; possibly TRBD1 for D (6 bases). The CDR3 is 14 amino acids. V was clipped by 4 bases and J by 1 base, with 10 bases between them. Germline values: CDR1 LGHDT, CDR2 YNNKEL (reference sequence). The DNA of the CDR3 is TGTGCCAGCAGCCTAACAGGGATTAACTATGGCTACACCTTC. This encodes CASSLTGINYGYTF.